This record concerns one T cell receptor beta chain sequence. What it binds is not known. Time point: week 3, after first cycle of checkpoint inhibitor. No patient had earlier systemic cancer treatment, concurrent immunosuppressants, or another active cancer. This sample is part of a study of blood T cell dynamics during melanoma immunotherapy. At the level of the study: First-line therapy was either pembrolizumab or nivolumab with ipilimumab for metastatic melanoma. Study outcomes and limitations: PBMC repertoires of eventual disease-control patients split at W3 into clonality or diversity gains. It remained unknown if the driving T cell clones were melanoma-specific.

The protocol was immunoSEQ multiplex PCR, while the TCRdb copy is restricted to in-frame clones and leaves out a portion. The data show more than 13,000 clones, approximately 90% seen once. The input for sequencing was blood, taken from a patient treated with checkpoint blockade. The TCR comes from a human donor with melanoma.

The CDR3 sequence: CASSTGTGGYEQYF. The CDR3 DNA sequence: TGTGCCAGCAGTACTGGGACAGGGGGCTACGAGCAGTACTTC. V gene TRBV6-6 combines with J gene TRBJ2-7, with 11 positions matching TRBD1. CDR1 and CDR2 from the germline V gene are MNHNY and SVGAGI (reference sequence). V lost 5 bases to trimming and J lost 3 bases; unmatched junction nucleotides: 3. CDR3 size: 14 residues.